Following are 32 T cell receptor beta chains from one sample sequenced in a study of T cell changes during pregnancy in multiple sclerosis. Profiled with immunoSEQ multiplex PCR; TCRdb holds only in-frame clones, not every one. The table shows approximately 74,000 clones, with around 92% occurring only once. The input for sequencing was peripheral blood, taken before pregnancy. These receptors all stem from a female donor with multiple sclerosis, enrolled in a pregnancy study.

This chain uses TRBV7-9 with TRBJ2-2, with TRBD1 matching 12 bases. Trimming took 5 bases from V and 4 from J; bases not matched to a gene: 5. The CDR3 has 16 amino acids. The germline V gene has CDR1 SEHNR and CDR2 FQNEAQ (reference sequence). CDR3 amino acids: CASSQRDRGPTGELFF. The CDR3 DNA follows: TGTGCCAGCAGCCAACGGGACAGGGGGCCCACCGGGGAGCTGTTTTTT.

The rearrangement joins TRBV7-3 to TRBJ2-1; D is possibly TRBD1 (5 bases). Looked up from germline, CDR1 is SGHTA and CDR2 is FQGTGA. V was pared by 3 bases and J by 2 bases, with 11 bases between. This CDR3 is 15 amino acids long. The CDR3 region is CASSLAVGAYNEQFF. The CDR3 nucleotides are TGTGCCAGCAGCTTGGCGGTAGGGGCCTACAATGAGCAGTTCTTC.

Only a few counts were recorded for this clone. This chain connects TRBV5-1 to TRBJ2-2; 8 bases are a match to TRBD1. CDR1 SGHRS and CDR2 YFSETQ come from the germline V gene. CDR3 size: 13 residues. The junction had 6 bases not matched to a gene; V was cut back by 5 bases and J by 9 bases. CDR3 sequence reads: CASRQDRGRELFF. CDR3 bases: TGCGCCAGCAGACAAGACAGGGGAAGGGAGCTGTTTTTT.

A single count supports this clone. V and J are TRBV2 and TRBJ1-1; D is unresolved. Germline CDR1 is SNHLY and CDR2 is FYNNEI. V was trimmed by 2 bases and J by 14 bases, leaving 24 bases between them. This CDR3 contains 15 residues. In nucleotides, the CDR3 is TGTGCCAGCAGTGAAAGGTATCGAGGAGGAGTGCCACCGTTCTTT. This sequence encodes CASSERYRGGVPPFF.

The chain joins TRBV28 to TRBJ2-5, with D maybe TRBD1 (5 bases). Germline V lookup: CDR1 MDHEN, CDR2 SYDVKM. V shed 11 bases and J shed 4 bases, with 17 bases lying between them. This CDR3 spans 13 amino acids. The CDR3 DNA sequence: TGTGCCTCAAATTCAGGGTTATCAGAGACCCAGTACTTC. It encodes CASNSGLSETQYF. The complete variable domain, with remaining parts taken from reference TRBV28 and TRBJ2-5, reads DVKVTQSSRYLVKRTGEKVFLECVQDMDHENMFWYRQDPGLGLRLIYFSYDVKMKEKGDIPEGYSVSREKKERFSLILESASTNQTSMYLCASNSGLSETQYFGPGTRLLVL.

The gene calls are TRBV5-1 and TRBJ2-7; 10 bases match TRBD1. From germline, CDR1 is SGHRS and CDR2 YFSETQ. Trimming at V came to 8 bases and at J to 3 bases, leaving 5 bases not matched to a gene. The length of the CDR3 is 13 residues. CDR3 sequence: CASYRDRGYEQYF. The DNA of the CDR3 is TGCGCCAGTTACCGGGACAGGGGCTACGAGCAGTACTTC.

This chain connects TRBV12-5 to TRBJ2-5; TRBD1 agrees at 7 bases. V gave up 6 bases and J gave up 7 bases; unmatched junction bases: 5. CDR1 is LGHNT, CDR2 FRNRAP, per germline. The CDR3 contains 12 residues. The CDR3 spells CASGDRVMTQYF. The CDR3 region has the DNA TGTGCTAGTGGAGACAGGGTTATGACCCAGTACTTC.

The chain employs TRBV2 and TRBJ2-1; 11 bases align to TRBD2. V was pared by 6 bases and J by 7 bases, with 5 bases of the junction left unmatched. CDR3 size: 14 residues. CDR1 is SNHLY, CDR2 FYNNEI, per germline. CDR3 region: CASRTSGSENEQFF. The CDR3 DNA follows: TGTGCCAGCAGAACTAGCGGGAGTGAGAATGAGCAGTTCTTC.

V usage is TRBV28 and J usage is TRBJ2-1, with 9 positions matching TRBD1. Germline V gene sequence: CDR1 MDHEN, CDR2 SYDVKM. The CDR3 runs to 15 residues. The J segment lost 7 bases and the V segment lost 5 bases, leaving 9 bases of the junction unmatched. CDR3 DNA sequence: TGTGCCAGCAGTGCTCCGGGACAGGGAAAGAATGAGCAGTTCTTC. Translated, it gives CASSAPGQGKNEQFF. Full variable domain (missing parts from reference TRBV28 and TRBJ2-1): DVKVTQSSRYLVKRTGEKVFLECVQDMDHENMFWYRQDPGLGLRLIYFSYDVKMKEKGDIPEGYSVSREKKERFSLILESASTNQTSMYLCASSAPGQGKNEQFFGPGTRLTVL.

This chain links TRBV28 with TRBJ1-2, with 7 bases lining up with TRBD1. V dropped 5 bases and J dropped 4; count of bases not matched to a gene: 10. The V gene's germline CDR1 is MDHEN and CDR2 SYDVKM. The CDR3 contains 15 residues. In DNA, the CDR3 is TGTGCCAGCAGTCCTACGACAGGGTTGGCCTATGGCTACACCTTC. Residues: CASSPTTGLAYGYTF.

This CDR3 is CASSPGGAGRSTQYF. CDR3 nucleotide sequence: TGTGCCAGCAGCCCCGGTGGGGCAGGGCGTTCTACGCAGTATTTT. V and J are TRBV7-9 and TRBJ2-3; TRBD1 might be the D (5 bases). Germline values: CDR1 SEHNR, CDR2 FQNEAQ (reference sequence). CDR3 size: 15 residues. The V end was cut by 5 bases, the J end by 8 bases, with 20 bases between.

The V gene is TRBV6-5, the J gene TRBJ2-7; 9 nucleotides align to TRBD1. V shed 4 bases and J 3 bases; nucleotides not matched to a gene: 7. The CDR3 is 15 amino acids. Germline assignment: CDR1 MNHEY and CDR2 SVGAGI. CDR3 nucleotide sequence: TGTGCCAGCAGTTCTCGGACAGGGGTCAGCTACGAGCAGTACTTC. This translates into CASSSRTGVSYEQYF.

V usage is TRBV28 and J usage is TRBJ1-1; TRBD1 agrees at 9 bases. Germline assignment: CDR1 MDHEN and CDR2 SYDVKM. V dropped 7 bases and J dropped 5; count of bases not matched to a gene: 5. The CDR3 covers 13 residues. The DNA of the CDR3 is TGTGCCAGCATGGGACAGGGAAGTACTGAAGCTTTCTTT. It encodes CASMGQGSTEAFF.

V is TRBV9 and J is TRBJ1-5; D gene uncertain. V was clipped by 0 bases and J by 6 bases, with 7 bases between them. This CDR3 has 13 amino acids. CDR1 and CDR2 (germline): SGDLS, YYNGEE. The CDR3 protein is CASSVDPGQPQHF. The DNA for the CDR3 is TGTGCCAGCAGCGTAGACCCGGGTCAGCCCCAGCATTTT.

J is TRBJ1-1 and V is TRBV7-2, with D unresolved. This CDR3 comprises 12 residues. Trimming pared 5 bases from V and 1 base from J, leaving 5 bases between. The germline V gene has CDR1 SGHTA and CDR2 FQGNSA. CDR3 sequence: CASSHPNTEAFF. The CDR3 coding sequence is TGTGCCAGCAGCCATCCGAACACTGAAGCTTTCTTT.

The chain couples TRBV18 to TRBJ2-3, with TRBD1 matching over 7 bases. CDR1 is KGHSH and CDR2 is LQKENI in the germline V gene. The CDR3 totals 14 residues. J was trimmed by 5 bases and V by 5 bases; bases with no gene match: 7. Here the CDR3 DNA reads TGTGCCAGCTCATTGGATAGGGGGCAAGATACGCAGTATTTT. Encoded protein: CASSLDRGQDTQYF.

This clone was picked up one time. The chain uses TRBV5-4 and TRBJ2-1; TRBD2 agrees at 11 bases. The CDR3 is 16 residues long. Germline V gene data show CDR1 as SGHNT and CDR2 as YYREEE (reference sequence). The V and J ends lost 3 bases and 10 bases, in that order; junction bases with no gene match: 12. CDR3: CASSSRLAGPLPEQFF. CDR3 nucleotides: TGTGCCAGCAGCTCGAGACTAGCGGGACCTCTCCCGGAGCAGTTCTTC.

The chain employs TRBV5-1 and TRBJ2-2; D is unresolved. Trimming pared 4 bases from V and 2 bases from J, leaving 3 bases between. The CDR3 length is 12 residues. Germline loops: CDR1 SGHRS, CDR2 YFSETQ. The DNA of the CDR3 is TGCGCCAGCAGCCTTAACACCGGGGAGCTGTTTTTT. This sequence encodes CASSLNTGELFF.

The genes are TRBV25-1 and TRBJ2-5, with D perhaps TRBD2 (6 bases). The V and J ends lost 3 bases and 1 base respectively, with 15 bases between them. The germline gives CDR1 MGHDK, CDR2 SYGVNS. The CDR3 is 16 amino acids. The DNA of the CDR3 is TGTGCCAGCAGTGAGTGGCTTTCGACTAGCCAAGAGACCCAGTACTTC. It encodes CASSEWLSTSQETQYF.

The chain uses TRBV5-5 and TRBJ2-3; 14 nucleotides match TRBD2. CDR3 size: 17 residues. After removal of 2 bases from V and 5 bases from J, the junction contained 7 bases not matched to a gene. Germline V gene data show CDR1 as SGHKS and CDR2 as YYEKEE (reference sequence). The CDR3 DNA sequence: TGTGCCAGCAGCTTATTCAGGGGACTAGCGGGAGTAGATACGCAGTATTTT. This sequence encodes CASSLFRGLAGVDTQYF.

V is TRBV7-9 and J is TRBJ2-2; 7 positions agree with TRBD1. V lost 5 bases to trimming and J lost 7 bases; unmatched junction nucleotides: 10. CDR3 length: 15 residues. Germline V gives CDR1 SEHNR, CDR2 FQNEAQ (reference sequence). In DNA form, the CDR3 reads TGTGCCAGCAGCCAGGCGAAGGGGGCAATCGGGGAGCTGTTTTTT. This encodes CASSQAKGAIGELFF.

V gene TRBV19 combines with J gene TRBJ2-5; tentatively, D is TRBD2 (5 bases). Germline lookup yields CDR1 LNHDA and CDR2 SQIVND (reference sequence). The CDR3 sequence is 14 residues long. The germline V and J ends were trimmed by 0 bases and 4 bases, with 9 bases remaining between them. CDR3 bases: TGTGCCAGTAGTATAGACGGGATTGTAGAGACCCAGTACTTC. Translated: CASSIDGIVETQYF.

This clone appeared a single time. This rearrangement joins TRBV29-1 to TRBJ2-7; D gene unclear. Trimming took off 3 bases at V and 0 bases at J, with 3 bases between the two ends. Germline CDR1 reads SQVTM; CDR2 reads ANQGSEA. The CDR3 has 11 amino acids. The CDR3 DNA reads TGCAGCGTTGACATCTCCTACGAGCAGTACTTC. Translating it yields CSVDISYEQYF.

CDR3 sequence (DNA): TGCGCCAGCAGCCGACTGGGACAGGGAGACGAGCAGTACTTC. Its translation: CASSRLGQGDEQYF. The chain couples TRBV4-3 to TRBJ2-7; 9 bases are a match to TRBD1. The CDR3 runs 14 residues. After removal of 4 bases from V and 5 bases from J, the junction contained 6 bases not matched to a gene. Germline CDR1 and CDR2: LGHNA and YSLEER.

The chain employs TRBV28 and TRBJ2-5, with 8 bases that match TRBD2. The CDR3 spans 14 residues. V lost 3 bases to trimming and J lost 4 bases; unmatched junction nucleotides: 4. In germline, CDR1 is MDHEN, CDR2 SYDVKM. The CDR3 nucleotides are TGTGCCAGCAGTTTGAGTCGGGAGGGAGAGACCCAGTACTTC. Translation gives CASSLSREGETQYF.

The V gene is TRBV11-3, the J gene TRBJ2-7; D is unresolved. Germline V CDR1 and CDR2: SGHNT, YENEEA. CDR3 length: 13 amino acids. Deletions cut 1 base from V and 6 bases from J, with 10 bases between. The CDR3 region is CASSLVGSSEQYF. The CDR3 coding sequence is TGTGCCAGCAGCTTAGTGGGTAGCAGCGAGCAGTACTTC.

This clone was seen a single time. V is TRBV6-5 and J is TRBJ2-1, with TRBD2 identical over 7 bases. V shed 4 bases and J 6 bases; nucleotides not matched to a gene: 3. Germline V gene sequence: CDR1 MNHEY, CDR2 SVGAGI. The CDR3 loop spans 13 amino acids. This CDR3 reads CASSSTSPNEQFF. The CDR3 bases are TGTGCCAGCAGTTCGACTAGCCCCAATGAGCAGTTCTTC.

The chain uses TRBV5-1 and TRBJ1-2; D unclear. Germline V gene sequence: CDR1 SGHRS, CDR2 YFSETQ. This CDR3 is 15 amino acids long. V was pared by 0 bases and J by 0 bases, with 9 bases between. In DNA, the CDR3 is TGCGCCAGCAGCTTGGGAGGAATAGCTAACTATGGCTACACCTTC. It specifies CASSLGGIANYGYTF.

The rearrangement joins TRBV7-9 to TRBJ2-2; the match to TRBD2 covers 8 bases. This CDR3 region has 16 residues. CDR1 and CDR2 from the germline V gene are SEHNR and FQNEAQ (reference sequence). V was clipped by 8 bases and J by 5 bases; unmatched bases: 13. In DNA form, the CDR3 reads TGTGCCAGCTCTCCAAGAGCGGGAGTTGCTACCGGGGAGCTGTTTTTT. Translation gives CASSPRAGVATGELFF.

This rearrangement joins TRBV4-3 to TRBJ2-7, with D possibly TRBD2 on 6 matching bases. Deletions cut 0 bases from V and 2 bases from J, with 11 bases between. Germline-derived CDR1 and CDR2 are LGHNA and YSLEER. This CDR3 contains 15 residues. The CDR3 region has the DNA TGCGCCAGCAGCCAAGACCGGGACTCGACCTACGAGCAGTACTTC. Translated, it gives CASSQDRDSTYEQYF.

The chain combines TRBV18 with TRBJ2-7; TRBD1 might be the D (5 bases). Deletions cut 2 bases from V and 4 bases from J, with 6 bases between. Germline V gene lookup returns CDR1 KGHSH and CDR2 LQKENI. CDR3 length: 12 residues. Written as DNA, the CDR3 is TGTGCCAGCTCACCAAAGGGGTACGAGCAGTACTTC. It specifies CASSPKGYEQYF.

The rearrangement uses TRBV6-5 and TRBJ2-1; 11 positions match TRBD2. Germline V lookup: CDR1 MNHEY, CDR2 SVGAGI. The CDR3 consists of 15 residues. J lost 2 bases, V lost 5 bases, and 2 bases had no gene match. The CDR3 DNA sequence: TGTGCCAGCAGTGGGACTAGCGGACCCTACAATGAGCAGTTCTTC. Protein: CASSGTSGPYNEQFF.